The clone carrying this T cell receptor (beta chain) has just a few counts. Its specificity is unknown. This specimen belongs to a study of siplizumab effects on memory and regulatory T cells. CDR3 size: 15 residues. The V and J ends lost 3 bases and 7 bases, in that order; junction bases with no gene match: 2. Germline CDR1 SGHRS, CDR2 YFSETQ. The table came from immunoSEQ multiplex PCR; TCRdb's copy has only in-frame clones and leaves some out. The sample yields approximately 460 clones, 66% seen once. Coculture of mixed lymphocyte reaction cells was performed at 37°C for roughly 6 days. The genes are TRBV5-1 and TRBJ2-2; TRBD2 agrees at 14 bases. The clonotype comes from a human donor in good health; the cells came from an allogeneic mixed lymphocyte reaction. The sequencing sample was made of CFSE-low (dividing) CD4+ T cells sorted from an allogeneic mixed lymphocyte reaction. The CDR3 DNA reads TGCGCCAGCAGCTCAGGACTAGCGGGAGGCGGGGAGCTGTTTTTT. This sequence encodes CASSSGLAGGGELFF.